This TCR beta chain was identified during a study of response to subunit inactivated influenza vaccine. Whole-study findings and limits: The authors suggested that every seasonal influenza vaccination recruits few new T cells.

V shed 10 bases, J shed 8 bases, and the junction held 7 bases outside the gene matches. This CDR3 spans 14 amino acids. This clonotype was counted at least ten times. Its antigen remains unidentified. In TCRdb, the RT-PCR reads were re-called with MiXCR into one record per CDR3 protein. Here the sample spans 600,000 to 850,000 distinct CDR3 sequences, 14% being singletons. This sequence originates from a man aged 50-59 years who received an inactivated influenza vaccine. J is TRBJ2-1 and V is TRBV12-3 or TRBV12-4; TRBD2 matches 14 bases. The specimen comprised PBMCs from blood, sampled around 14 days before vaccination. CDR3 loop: CATRLAGGPDEQFF. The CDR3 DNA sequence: TGTGCCACCCGACTAGCGGGGGGGCCAGATGAGCAGTTCTTC.